This T cell receptor (beta chain) was captured by sequencing in a study of T cell responses to AZD1222 COVID-19 vaccine. Clones were read by immunoSEQ multiplex PCR, and TCRdb kept only the in-frame ones, dropping some. The sample holds 130,000 or so clones, 90% seen once. This specimen consisted of peripheral blood, obtained on day 0 of AZD1222 vaccination. This receptor was obtained from an adult in good health.

This CDR3 reads CASSWDTGELFF. The CDR3 nucleotides read TGTGCCAGCAGCTGGGACACCGGGGAGCTGTTTTTT. V usage is TRBV5-5 and J usage is TRBJ2-2; D remains ambiguous. Trimming removed 3 bases from V and 3 bases from J, with 3 bases in between. Looked up from germline, CDR1 is SGHKS and CDR2 is YYEKEE (reference sequence). The CDR3 consists of 12 residues.